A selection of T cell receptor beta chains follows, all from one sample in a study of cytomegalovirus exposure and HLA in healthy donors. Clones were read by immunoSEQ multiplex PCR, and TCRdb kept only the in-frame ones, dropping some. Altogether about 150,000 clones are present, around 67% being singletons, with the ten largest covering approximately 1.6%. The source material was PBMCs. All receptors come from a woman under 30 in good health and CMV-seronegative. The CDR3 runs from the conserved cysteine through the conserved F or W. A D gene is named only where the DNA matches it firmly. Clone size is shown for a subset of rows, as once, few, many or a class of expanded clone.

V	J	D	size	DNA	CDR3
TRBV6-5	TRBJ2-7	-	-	TGTGCCAGCAGTTACTCGTACGAGGGCTACGAGCAGTACTTC	CASSYSYEGYEQYF
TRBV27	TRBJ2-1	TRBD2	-	TGTGCCAGCAAACACCAGAGCGGGGGAAACTACAATGAGCAGTTCTTC	CASKHQSGGNYNEQFF
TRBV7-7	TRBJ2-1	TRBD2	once	TGTGCCAGCAGCCCCTCTAGCGGGAATGTGATCTACAATGAGCAGTTCTTC	CASSPSSGNVIYNEQFF
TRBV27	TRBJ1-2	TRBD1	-	TGTGCCAGCAGTTTAGAGGGGACAGGGGGTATCTCTTTCTATGGCTACACCTTC	CASSLEGTGGISFYGYTF
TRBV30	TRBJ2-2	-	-	TGTGCCTGCTGCGGGGAGCTGTTTTTT	CACCGELFF
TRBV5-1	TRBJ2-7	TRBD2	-	TGCGCCAGCAGCTTTAGCGGGGGGGATGGAGAGCAGTACTTC	CASSFSGGDGEQYF
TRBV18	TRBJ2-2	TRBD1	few	TGTGCCAGCTCACTTGGACAGGGATCCGGGGAGCTGTTTTTT	CASSLGQGSGELFF
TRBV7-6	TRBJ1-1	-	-	TGTGCCAGCAGCTTAAGGGGTTATGTGAACACTGAAGCTTTCTTT	CASSLRGYVNTEAFF
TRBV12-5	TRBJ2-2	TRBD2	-	TGTGCTAGTGGGATTAGCGGGCGCACCGGGGAGCTGTTTTTT	CASGISGRTGELFF
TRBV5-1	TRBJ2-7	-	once	TGCGCCAGCAGCTTGTCAGCGGGTTTATCCTACGAGCAGTACTTC	CASSLSAGLSYEQYF
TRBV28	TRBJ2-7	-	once	TGTGCCAGCAGTCCTGGGGGGACGGGTTCGACCCTCTACGAGCAGTACTTC	CASSPGGTGSTLYEQYF
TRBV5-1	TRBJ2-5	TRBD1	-	TGCGCCAGCAGCTTGAGGGGGCTGGAGACCCAGTACTTC	CASSLRGLETQYF
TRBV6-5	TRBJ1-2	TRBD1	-	TGTGCCACCGCATTGGACAGGGACAACTATGGCTACACCTTC	CATALDRDNYGYTF
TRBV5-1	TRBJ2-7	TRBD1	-	TGCGCCAGCAGAGGGGGACAGACCTACGAGCAGTACTTC	CASRGGQTYEQYF
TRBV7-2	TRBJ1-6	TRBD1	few	TGTGCCAGCAGCGTACAGGGGGCGCCGGGCTCACCCCTCCACTTT	CASSVQGAPGSPLHF
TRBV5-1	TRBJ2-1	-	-	TGCGCCAGCAGCTACCCACGACAGAATTCCTACAATGAGCAGTTCTTC	CASSYPRQNSYNEQFF
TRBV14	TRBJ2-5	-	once	TGTGCCAGCAGCCAAGGGGTACAGAACCAAGAGACCCAGTACTTC	CASSQGVQNQETQYF
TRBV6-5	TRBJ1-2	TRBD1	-	TGTGCCAGTCGGGACAGGGGATCTACTAACTATGGCTACACCTTC	CASRDRGSTNYGYTF
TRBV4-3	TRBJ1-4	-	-	TGCGCCAGCAGCCAAGAGAACTCTAAGGAAAAACTGTTTTTT	CASSQENSKEKLFF
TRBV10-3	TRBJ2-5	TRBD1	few	TGTGCCATCAGTGCCGGACAGGGCGGGGAGACCCAGTACTTC	CAISAGQGGETQYF
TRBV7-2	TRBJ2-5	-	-	TGTGCCAGCAGCTTACAGACAGCTCTCAGGGAGACCCAGTACTTC	CASSLQTALRETQYF
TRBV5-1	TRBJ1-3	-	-	TGTGCCAGCAGCCGTAGACAGAGCTCTGGAAACACCATATATTTT	CASSRRQSSGNTIYF
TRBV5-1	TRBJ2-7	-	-	TGCGCCAGCAGCCCCCTGGGAGGGGGGTACGAGCAGTACTTC	CASSPLGGGYEQYF
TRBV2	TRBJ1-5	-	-	TGTGCCAGCAGTTCTCAGGATCAGCCCCAGCATTTT	CASSSQDQPQHF
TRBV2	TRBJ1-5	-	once	TGTGCCAGCAGTGATACGGATGAGGGTAATCAGCCCCAGCATTTT	CASSDTDEGNQPQHF
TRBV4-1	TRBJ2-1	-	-	TGCGCCAGCAGCCAAGCCCAGGGCACCTACAATGAGCAGTTCTTC	CASSQAQGTYNEQFF
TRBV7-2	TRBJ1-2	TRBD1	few	TGTGCCAGCAGCTCGCGAGAGGGACAGGGTTTCTATGGCTACACCTTC	CASSSREGQGFYGYTF
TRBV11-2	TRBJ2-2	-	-	TGTGCCACAGCTCCTAGGTTAGATGGCGCCGGGGAGCTGTTTTTT	CATAPRLDGAGELFF
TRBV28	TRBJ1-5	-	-	-	CASSFGPGSNQPQHF
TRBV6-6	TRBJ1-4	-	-	TGTGCCAGCAGAGGGGGGGGAGAAGGGGAAAAACTGTTTTTT	CASRGGGEGEKLFF
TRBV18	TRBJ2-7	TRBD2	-	TGTGCCAGCTCACCCACTAAAGGGACTAGCGGGGATTTCTACGAGCAGTACTTC	CASSPTKGTSGDFYEQYF
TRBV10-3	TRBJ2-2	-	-	TGTGCCATCAGTGACCCTGCCGCGAGGGTCGGGGAGCTGTTTTTT	CAISDPAARVGELFF
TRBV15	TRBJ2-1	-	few	TGTGCCACTTTAGGGGACTTTGGCAATGAGCAGTTCTTC	CATLGDFGNEQFF
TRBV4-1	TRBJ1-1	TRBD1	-	TGCGCCAGCAGCCAAGAACCACAGGGGAATACTGAAGCTTTCTTT	CASSQEPQGNTEAFF
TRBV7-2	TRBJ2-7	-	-	TGTGCCAGCAGCTTAGATCTTGGCAGGGATGGCTCCGAGCAGTACTTC	CASSLDLGRDGSEQYF
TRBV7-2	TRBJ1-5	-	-	TGTGCCAGCAGCTTAGTTGGGCAGGGCAATCAGCCCCAGCATTTT	CASSLVGQGNQPQHF
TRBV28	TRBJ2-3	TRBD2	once	TGTGCCAGCGCGGGGGGAATCCGGGGGGGTGGCACAGATACGCAGTATTTT	CASAGGIRGGGTDTQYF
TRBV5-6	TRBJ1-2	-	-	TGTGCCAGCAGCTTGGACGCGAGTAACTATGGCTACACCTTC	CASSLDASNYGYTF
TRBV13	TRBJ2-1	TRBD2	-	TGTGCCAGCAGTCTAGCGGGGAGCTACAATGAGCAGTTCTTC	CASSLAGSYNEQFF
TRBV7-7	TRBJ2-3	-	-	TGTGCTAGCAGAAAGAGTATCGGGGCAGATACGCAGTATTTT	CASRKSIGADTQYF
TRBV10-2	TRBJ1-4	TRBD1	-	TGCGCCAGCATGGACAGGGGGAGGAATGAAAAACTGTTTTTT	CASMDRGRNEKLFF
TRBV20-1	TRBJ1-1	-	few	TGCAGTGCCTTTAACACTGAAGCTTTCTTT	CSAFNTEAFF
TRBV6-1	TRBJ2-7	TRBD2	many	TGTGCCAGCAGTGACGGACTAGCGGGGGCCTACGAGCAGTACTTC	CASSDGLAGAYEQYF
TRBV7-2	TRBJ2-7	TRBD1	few	TGTGCCAGCAGCTGGACAGGGAACGGCGAGCAGTACTTC	CASSWTGNGEQYF
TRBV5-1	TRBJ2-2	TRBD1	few	TGCGCCAGCAGCTTGGCCGGGACAGGGGGCTTCGGGGAGCTGTTTTTT	CASSLAGTGGFGELFF
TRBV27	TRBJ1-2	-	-	TGTGCCAGCAGCCTCGGTCGACAGTATTACGGCTACACCTTC	CASSLGRQYYGYTF
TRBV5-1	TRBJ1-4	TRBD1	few	TGCGCCAGCAGCCACCAGGACAGGGGAGGTGAAAAACTGTTTTTT	CASSHQDRGGEKLFF
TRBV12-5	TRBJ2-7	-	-	TGTGCTAGTGGTTTGGTACGCGGGGACTACGAGCAGTACTTC	CASGLVRGDYEQYF
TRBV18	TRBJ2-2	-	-	TGTGCCAGCTCACCGACGGGAGCCAACACCGGGGAGCTGTTTTTT	CASSPTGANTGELFF
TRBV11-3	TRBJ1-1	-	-	TGTGCCAGCAGCAGCTTTTGGCAGGGCGGTACTGAAGCTTTCTTT	CASSSFWQGGTEAFF
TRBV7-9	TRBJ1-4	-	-	TGTGCCAGCAGCTTATTAGGTACAGCAACTAATGAAAAACTGTTTTTT	CASSLLGTATNEKLFF
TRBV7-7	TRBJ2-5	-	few	TGTGCCAGCAGCATCTCAGGCGAAAAGACCCAGTACTTC	CASSISGEKTQYF
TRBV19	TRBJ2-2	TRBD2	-	TGTGCCAGTAGTATAGACCCGACTAGCGGGAGTCGAACCGGGGAGCTGTTTTTT	CASSIDPTSGSRTGELFF
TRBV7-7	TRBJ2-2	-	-	TGTGCTAGCAGCATAAACAGGGAGACCGGGGAGCTGTTTTTT	CASSINRETGELFF
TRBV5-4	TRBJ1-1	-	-	TGTGCCAGCAGCAAGGGGGGGACAAGGGATACTGAAGCTTTCTTT	CASSKGGTRDTEAFF
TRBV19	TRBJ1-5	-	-	TGTGCCAGTAGATTGGCAAATCAGCCCCAGCATTTT	CASRLANQPQHF
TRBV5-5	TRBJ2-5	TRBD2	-	TGTGCCAGCAGCTTGGAGGGACTAGCGGGAGTAGAGACCCAGTACTTC	CASSLEGLAGVETQYF
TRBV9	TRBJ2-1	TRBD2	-	TGTGCCAGCAGCGTAGATCCTAGCGGGCGAAACAATGAGCAGTTCTTC	CASSVDPSGRNNEQFF
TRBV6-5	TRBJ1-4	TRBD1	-	TGTGCCAGCAGTTACAGATTGACAGGGATTAATGAAAAACTGTTTTTT	CASSYRLTGINEKLFF